This TCR beta chain was observed in a study of T cells in Graves' hyperthyroidism and ophthalmopathy. Points from the study as a whole: Most clonotypes expanded in thyroid above 0.001 were likewise present in blood.

The sample holds many counts of this clonotype. The antigen is unknown. Regions amplified from RNA transcripts were the TCR beta CDR3 regions. The HTBI primer set served for first-round RT-PCR of the TCR CDR3. TCRdb processed the multiplex PCR reads anew with MiXCR; each CDR3 protein has one entry. This table has 250,000 to 300,000 distinct CDR3 sequences, nearly 15% appearing once. The source of this sequence is a woman between 50 and 59 years old with Graves' hyperthyroidism that later progressed to Graves' ophthalmopathy. The sample consisted of blood.

The CDR3 reads CASSTGLAGSTDTQYF. The CDR3, as DNA: TGTGCCAGCAGTACGGGACTAGCGGGGAGCACAGATACGCAGTATTTT. The chain carries TRBV27 and TRBJ2-3; 13 bases map to TRBD2. Germline CDR1 is MNHEY and CDR2 is SMNVEV (reference sequence). The ends lost 5 bases at V and 0 bases at J; junction bases unmatched: 2. The CDR3 loop spans 16 amino acids.